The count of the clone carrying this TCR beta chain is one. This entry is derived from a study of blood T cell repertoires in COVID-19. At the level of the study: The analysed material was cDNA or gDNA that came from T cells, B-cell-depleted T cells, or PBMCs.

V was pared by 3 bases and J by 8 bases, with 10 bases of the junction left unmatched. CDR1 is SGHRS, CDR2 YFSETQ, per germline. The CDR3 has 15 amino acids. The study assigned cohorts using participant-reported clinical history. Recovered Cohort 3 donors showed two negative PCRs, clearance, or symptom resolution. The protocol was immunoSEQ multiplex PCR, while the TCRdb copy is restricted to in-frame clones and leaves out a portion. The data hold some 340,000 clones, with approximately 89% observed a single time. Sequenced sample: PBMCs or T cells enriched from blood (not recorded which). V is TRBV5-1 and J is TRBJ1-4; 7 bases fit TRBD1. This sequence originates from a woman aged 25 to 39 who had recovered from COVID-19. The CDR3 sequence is CASSSGGRGEEKLFF. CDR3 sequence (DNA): TGCGCCAGCAGCTCCGGAGGCAGGGGGGAGGAAAAACTGTTTTTT. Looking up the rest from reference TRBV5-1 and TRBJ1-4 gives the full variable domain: KAGVTQTPRYLIKTRGQQVTLSCSPISGHRSVSWYQQTPGQGLQFLFEYFSETQRNKGNFPGRFSGRQFSNSRSEMNVSTLELGDSALYLCASSSGGRGEEKLFFGSGTQLSVL.